These T cell receptor beta chains were read from a single sample in a study of T cell responses to AZD1222 COVID-19 vaccine. Measured with immunoSEQ multiplex PCR; TCRdb has only the in-frame clones, and not every one. The sample holds about 110,000 clones, more than 70% seen once. The sequenced sample was peripheral blood, obtained on day 0 of MenACWY control vaccination. Receptors were obtained from an adult in good health. CDR3s leave out the opening cysteine and the closing phenylalanine or tryptophan. Some rows have no size entry. The others give once, few or many, or a class for an expanded clone.

CDR3: ASGGGPYEQY
V: TRBV2
J: TRBJ2-7
size: once

CDR3: ASRRGGGNTEAF
V: TRBV6-5
J: TRBJ1-1
size: .

CDR3: ASSPGQGAGGYT
V: TRBV18
J: TRBJ1-2
size: .

CDR3: ASSSGTSGVEQY
V: TRBV27
J: TRBJ2-7
size: .

CDR3: ASSYPQGGNTEAF
V: TRBV6-5
J: TRBJ1-1
size: .

CDR3: ASSFSGQGAIEAF
V: TRBV5-1
J: TRBJ1-1
size: .

CDR3: ASSPGLGSPLH
V: TRBV27
J: TRBJ1-6
size: .

CDR3: ASSLGSKGEKLF
V: TRBV7-6
J: TRBJ1-4
size: .

CDR3: ASSLGAASEETQY
V: TRBV5-4
J: TRBJ2-5
size: .

CDR3: ASSFAGQEFNTGELF
V: TRBV5-1
J: TRBJ2-2
size: .

CDR3: ASSRGQGWGKLF
V: TRBV23-1
J: TRBJ1-4
size: .

CDR3: ASSPSTGGNYGYT
V: TRBV6-5
J: TRBJ1-2
size: .

CDR3: ASNFGQGVEQY
V: TRBV6-5
J: TRBJ2-7
size: .

CDR3: ASSYMGSGNTIY
V: TRBV6-5
J: TRBJ1-3
size: .

CDR3: ASSFETGAPSGNTIY
V: TRBV28
J: TRBJ1-3
size: .

CDR3: ASRMTGLAEAF
V: TRBV6-5
J: TRBJ1-1
size: .

CDR3: ASSSQAPYNSPLH
V: TRBV7-8
J: TRBJ1-6
size: .

CDR3: AINYRGNYGYT
V: TRBV12-3/TRBV12-4
J: TRBJ1-2
size: .

CDR3: ASSLYLANEQY
V: TRBV5-6
J: TRBJ2-7
size: .

CDR3: ASSLQGNQPQH
V: TRBV7-9
J: TRBJ1-5
size: .

CDR3: ASSSISWGGPQH
V: TRBV7-2
J: TRBJ1-5
size: .

CDR3: SVEVGQTGNTIY
V: TRBV29-1
J: TRBJ1-3
size: .

CDR3: ASSITGAYEQY
V: TRBV19
J: TRBJ2-7
size: .

CDR3: ASSLTDRGRGYNSPLH
V: TRBV5-1
J: TRBJ1-6
size: .

CDR3: ASTDRMNTEAF
V: TRBV2
J: TRBJ1-1
size: .

CDR3: ASSFEGSTDTQY
V: TRBV28
J: TRBJ2-3
size: .

CDR3: ASSFGGYGYT
V: TRBV28
J: TRBJ1-2
size: .

CDR3: ATSITPKGSGTEAF
V: TRBV15
J: TRBJ1-1
size: .